This entry lists 12 T cell receptor beta chains sequenced from one sample in a study of Tregs in tolerant kidney transplant recipients (dated by TCRdb to the late 2010s). The library was prepared using the immunoSEQ multiplex PCR assay. Held by TCRdb, this immuneACCESS table contains in-frame sequences only and omits some clones. Under half of the omission traces to an unresolved V gene where checked; the cause of the rest is unknown. The sample table includes approximately 50,000 clones. The ten largest clones capture roughly 0.8% of the sample. In light of the paper, this sample's time point label describes: blood sample drawn before combined kidney and bone marrow transplant. Source: CD4+ T cells from blood, taken before the transplant. The receptors stem from a human donor who received a combined kidney and bone marrow transplant.

The CDR3 bases that were read are TGCGCCAGCAGCTCTCGGGAGGGGACTAATGAAAAA. This gives the protein CASSSREGTNEK. The full CDR3 sequence reads CASSSREGTNEKLFF. V and J are TRBV5-1 and TRBJ1-4; D might be TRBD1 (5 bases). From the germline J gene comes the end of the CDR3, since the read stops 3 residues before it. The V end lost 3 bases, the J end lost 2 bases, and 11 bases lay between the germline ends. Germline CDR1 is SGHRS and CDR2 is YFSETQ. The CDR3 extends over 15 amino acids.

A word on this clone: The read stops 3 residues short of the end of the CDR3; the missing end is completed from the germline J gene. The chain is built from TRBV19 and TRBJ1-5; TRBD1 matches at 9 bases. The CDR3 is made up of 19 amino acids. V lost 7 bases, J lost 2 bases, and 18 bases stayed unmatched. Germline V gene sequence: CDR1 LNHDA, CDR2 SQIVND (reference sequence). Partial CDR3 DNA: TGTGCCAGTATTGGGGGGGGACAGGGAGCATTTGATTGCAATCAGCCC. It yields the protein CASIGGGQGAFDCNQP. From start to end, the CDR3 is CASIGGGQGAFDCNQPQHF.

As concerns this clone: With the read ending 3 residues before the CDR3 end, the germline J gene is used to fill in that end. This chain connects TRBV2 to TRBJ1-5; TRBD1 is a possible D gene (6 bases). Germline V gene sequence: CDR1 SNHLY, CDR2 FYNNEI. Trimming took off 6 bases at V and 2 bases at J, with 14 bases between the two ends. The CDR3 loop spans 15 amino acids. This CDR3 reads CASRGAQRGNQPQHF. CDR3 bases read: TGTGCCAGCAGGGGGGCCCAGAGGGGCAATCAGCCC.

The part of the CDR3 DNA that was read is TGCGCCAGCAGCTCCGGACTGAGATTCACCGGGGAG. It yields the protein CASSSGLRFTGE. The whole CDR3 sequence is CASSSGLRFTGELFF. The rearrangement joins TRBV5-1 to TRBJ2-2, with a tentative D call TRBD2 (5 bases). The CDR3 extends 3 residues past the end of the read, so its final part is completed from the germline J gene. The germline V gene encodes CDR1 SGHRS and CDR2 YFSETQ. This CDR3 has 15 residues. The V and J ends lost 3 bases and 4 bases respectively, with 13 bases between them. The entire variable domain, with the rest obtained from reference TRBV5-1 and TRBJ2-2, is as follows: KAGVTQTPRYLIKTRGQQVTLSCSPISGHRSVSWYQQTPGQGLQFLFEYFSETQRNKGNFPGRFSGRQFSNSRSEMNVSTLELGDSALYLCASSSGLRFTGELFFGEGSRLTVL.

Remarks on this clone: The missing CDR3 end, 3 residues past where the read stops, is filled in from the germline J gene. The rearrangement links TRBV18 to TRBJ2-3; 12 nucleotides align to TRBD2. The CDR3 has 16 residues. J was trimmed by 0 bases and V by 2 bases; bases with no gene match: 0. Germline CDR1 is KGHSH and CDR2 is LQKENI. The CDR3 sequence is CASSPGLAGSTDTQYF. The sequenced part of the CDR3 DNA is TGTGCCAGCTCACCAGGACTAGCGGGAAGCACAGATACG.

Of note for this clone: The DNA ends 3 residues before the CDR3 does, and the rest of the CDR3 is filled in from the germline J gene. The rearrangement links TRBV7-2 to TRBJ1-2, with 9 bases lining up with TRBD1. The germline V gene encodes CDR1 SGHTA and CDR2 FQGNSA. Losses at the gene ends were 1 base for V and 7 bases for J; bases not matched to a gene: 4. CDR3 length: 14 residues. CDR3 protein: CASSLVGTGSGYTF. The CDR3 DNA, read in part, is TGTGCCAGCAGCTTAGTAGGGACAGGGAGTGGC.

Points on this clone: The missing CDR3 end, 3 residues past where the read stops, is filled in from the germline J gene. The chain recombines TRBV2 with TRBJ2-2; D unresolved. The V end lost 0 bases, the J end lost 3 bases, and 8 bases lay between the germline ends. This CDR3 spans 15 amino acids. Germline V gene data show CDR1 as SNHLY and CDR2 as FYNNEI. CDR3 DNA, as far as it was read: TGTGCCAGCAGTGAAGCGCGGCCTTACACCGGGGAG. Its protein product is CASSEARPYTGE. The whole CDR3 sequence is CASSEARPYTGELFF. Filled out from reference TRBV2 and TRBJ2-2, the complete variable domain reads EPEVTQTPSHQVTQMGQEVILRCVPISNHLYFYWYRQILGQKVEFLVSFYNNEISEKSEIFDDQFSVERPDGSNFTLKIRSTKLEDSAMYFCASSEARPYTGELFFGEGSRLTVL.

A note on this clone: The CDR3 goes on 3 residues after the read ends, and that part is filled in from the germline J gene. This rearrangement joins TRBV7-7 to TRBJ2-3; tentative D call: TRBD1 (6 bases). Germline V CDR1 and CDR2: SSHAT, FNYEAQ (reference sequence). Trimming stripped 5 bases from V and 8 bases from J, with 14 bases between. The CDR3 is 13 residues long. The CDR3 is CASSPQQGITQYF. The CDR3 DNA, read in part, is TGTGCCAGCAGCCCCCAACAGGGTATTACG.

About this clone: The sequenced fragment ends 3 residues before the CDR3 boundary, so the rest is inferred from the germline J gene. The V gene is TRBV29-1, the J gene TRBJ1-4, with TRBD1 as a possible D gene (5 bases). Germline V lookup: CDR1 SQVTM, CDR2 ANQGSEA. This CDR3 comprises 12 residues. Trimming stripped 3 bases from V and 10 bases from J, with 12 bases between. The sequenced part of the CDR3 DNA is TGCAGCGTTGAGGAGGGCGGGGGAAAA. This gives the protein CSVEEGGGK. The whole CDR3 is CSVEEGGGKLFF.

Comments on this clone: The CDR3 is cut off 3 residues early in the read; its end comes from the germline J gene. The J gene is TRBJ1-2, the V gene TRBV5-1; D is unclear. V lost 0 bases and J lost 5, with 14 bases in between. CDR3 size: 15 residues. Germline V gene sequence: CDR1 SGHRS, CDR2 YFSETQ. The DNA read from the CDR3 is TGCGCCAGCAGCTTGGAGTTCTCTAAAGGGTATGGC. It translates to CASSLEFSKGYG. The full CDR3 protein reads CASSLEFSKGYGYTF.

With respect to this clone: The read ends 3 residues early relative to the CDR3; the germline J gene fills the gap. V and J are TRBV7-9 and TRBJ1-5; D is undetermined. With 2 bases removed from V and 7 bases from J, the gap between germline ends came to 9 bases. Germline V gives CDR1 SEHNR, CDR2 FQNEAQ (reference sequence). CDR3 size: 13 residues. This chain's CDR3 is CASSLQSQQPQHF. The CDR3 bases that were read are TGTGCCAGCAGCTTACAGTCCCAACAGCCC.

With respect to this clone: The read terminates 3 residues before the CDR3 end, so the remaining end is supplied by the germline J gene. The gene calls are TRBV7-6 and TRBJ1-1, with 8 bases that match TRBD1. J was trimmed by 5 bases and V by 1 base; bases with no gene match: 3. CDR1 is SGHVS and CDR2 is FNYEAQ in the germline V gene. This CDR3 is built from 14 residues. The CDR3 sequence is CASSLGTGMTEAFF. The part of the CDR3 DNA that was read is TGTGCCAGCAGCTTAGGGACAGGGATGACTGAA. The entire variable domain, with the rest obtained from reference TRBV7-6 and TRBJ1-1, is as follows: GAGVSQSPRYKVTKRGQDVALRCDPISGHVSLYWYRQALGQGPEFLTYFNYEAQQDKSGLPNDRFSAERPEGSISTLTIQRTEQRDSAMYRCASSLGTGMTEAFFGQGTRLTVV.